These 27 T cell receptor beta chains were all obtained from the same sample, sequenced in a study of shared clonotypes between healthy human individuals (dated by TCRdb to about 2020). Library prep was done by the immunoSEQ multiplex PCR assay. Entries here come from immuneACCESS through TCRdb and include only in-frame sequences with V and J called. Some clones fail to appear in such tables; in the studies checked, an unresolved V gene covers under half of the shortfall, and the cause of the remainder is unknown. In all, the sample holds more than 550,000 clones, and about nine tenths of those were seen once. The top ten clonotypes cover less than 40% of the sample. Material: memory CD8+ T cells from PBMCs. The intended sense of this specimen's cell subset or site label: CD45RO+ cells pooled with CCR7-negative TemRA cells. The origin of the receptors is a man younger than 35 in good health. Some clones in this sample may be carry-over from other donors' samples.

The rearrangement links TRBV7-3 to TRBJ2-5; D perhaps matches TRBD1 (7 bases). There are 17 residues in the CDR3. V was shortened by 3 bases and J by 5 bases, with 22 bases between the two germline ends. Germline V gene sequence: CDR1 SGHTA, CDR2 FQGTGA. CDR3 in DNA: TGTGCCAGCAGCTTGGAGGGGGCAGGGGTATGGACGGAGACCCAGTACTTC. Amino acids: CASSLEGAGVWTETQYF.

The chain carries TRBV7-9 and TRBJ1-2, with a possible D match to TRBD1 (5 bases). Germline assignment: CDR1 SEHNR and CDR2 FQNEAQ (reference sequence). The V end lost 1 base, the J end lost 1 base, and 19 bases lay between the germline ends. The CDR3 consists of 18 residues. CDR3 sequence (DNA): TGTGCCAGCAGCTTAGATATGGGGCAGCTACGCTTTAACTATGGCTACACCTTC. Translating it yields CASSLDMGQLRFNYGYTF.

The rearrangement links TRBV14 to TRBJ2-7; no reliable D call. CDR1 and CDR2 (germline): SGHDN, FVKESK. The CDR3 loop spans 13 amino acids. V lost 0 bases and J 3 bases, leaving 6 bases between the germline ends. CDR3 DNA sequence: TGTGCCAGCAGCCAAGATTTGAGCTACGAGCAGTACTTC. The encoded protein is CASSQDLSYEQYF.

V gene TRBV29-1 combines with J gene TRBJ1-2; D remains ambiguous. The CDR3 covers 13 residues. Germline lookup yields CDR1 SQVTM and CDR2 ANQGSEA. Trimming removed 6 bases at V and 0 bases at J, with 11 bases between. This chain's CDR3 is CSVWTPSNYGYTF. For the CDR3, the DNA is TGCAGCGTGTGGACCCCCTCTAACTATGGCTACACCTTC.

The chain has TRBV11-2 and TRBJ2-3; 8 nucleotides line up with TRBD2. Looked up from germline, CDR1 is SGHAT and CDR2 is FQNNGV. V lost 5 bases to trimming and J lost 3 bases; unmatched junction nucleotides: 7. The CDR3 loop spans 15 amino acids. CDR3 residues: CASSRSGSRTDTQYF. In DNA form, the CDR3 reads TGTGCCAGCAGCCGCAGCGGGAGTAGGACAGATACGCAGTATTTT.

The chain couples TRBV9 to TRBJ2-7; 7 bases line up with TRBD2. Trimming took 4 bases from V and 0 from J; bases not matched to a gene: 19. Germline-derived CDR1 and CDR2 are SGDLS and YYNGEE. The CDR3 has 19 residues. The CDR3 nucleotides are TGTGCCAGCAGCCTTCGGACGGCGGAGGAAGGCGGGAGCTCCTACGAGCAGTACTTC. It yields the protein CASSLRTAEEGGSSYEQYF. Full variable domain (outside the CDR3, taken from reference TRBV9 and TRBJ2-7): DSGVTQTPKHLITATGQRVTLRCSPRSGDLSVYWYQQSLDQGLQFLIQYYNGEERAKGNILERFSAQQFPDLHSELNLSSLELGDSALYFCASSLRTAEEGGSSYEQYFGPGTRLTVT.

The chain recombines TRBV9 with TRBJ1-2; D is uncertain. This CDR3 spans 14 amino acids. With 6 bases removed from V and 6 bases from J, the gap between germline ends came to 18 bases. CDR1 SGDLS and CDR2 YYNGEE come from the germline V gene. CDR3 region: CASTTSPGGHGYTF. DNA of the CDR3: TGTGCCAGCACCACCTCTCCGGGTGGCCATGGCTACACCTTC.

The rearrangement uses TRBV19 and TRBJ2-7, with TRBD1 identical over 10 bases. The J segment lost 6 bases and the V segment lost 6 bases, leaving 8 bases of the junction unmatched. CDR1 and CDR2 from the germline V gene are LNHDA and SQIVND (reference sequence). The CDR3 has 14 residues. Here the CDR3 DNA reads TGTGCCAGTAGAACAAGGGACAGGGGCGGCGAGCAGTACTTC. This translates into CASRTRDRGGEQYF.

This chain uses TRBV10-3 with TRBJ1-1; D is undetermined. From germline, CDR1 is ENHRY and CDR2 SYGVKD. CDR3 length: 12 residues. The ends were cut back, 10 bases at V and 8 bases at J, with 17 bases in the middle. DNA of the CDR3: TGTGCCAGCCTCCGGGCGTCAGGAGAAGCTTTCTTT. Protein product: CASLRASGEAFF.

This clone was counted once. CDR3 bases: TGTGCCAGCAGTGAAGGGACAGGGGAGGAGCAGTACTTC. It codes for CASSEGTGEEQYF. The chain recombines TRBV6-1 with TRBJ2-7, with 9 bases lining up with TRBD1. Germline CDR1 reads MNHNS; CDR2 reads SASEGT. Trimming cost V 1 base and J 7 bases; bases outside gene matches: 2. This CDR3 has 13 amino acids.

This chain uses TRBV4-3 with TRBJ2-5, with no clear D. The CDR3 consists of 15 residues. Germline CDR1 reads LGHNA; CDR2 reads YSLEER. The V end lost 0 bases, the J end lost 3 bases, and 11 bases lay between the germline ends. The CDR3 sequence: CASSQDSSVKETQYF. The CDR3 DNA reads TGCGCCAGCAGCCAAGATAGTTCAGTTAAAGAGACCCAGTACTTC.

The chain couples TRBV28 to TRBJ2-1; 12 bases match TRBD2. After removal of 6 bases from V and 8 bases from J, the junction contained 17 bases not matched to a gene. The CDR3 length is 18 residues. Germline V lookup: CDR1 MDHEN, CDR2 SYDVKM. CDR3 residues: CASSTLSSTSGSFDEQFF. The CDR3 coding sequence is TGTGCCAGCAGCACTTTAAGTTCGACTAGCGGGAGTTTTGATGAGCAGTTCTTC. The full variable domain, with the rest looked up from reference TRBV28 and TRBJ2-1, is DVKVTQSSRYLVKRTGEKVFLECVQDMDHENMFWYRQDPGLGLRLIYFSYDVKMKEKGDIPEGYSVSREKKERFSLILESASTNQTSMYLCASSTLSSTSGSFDEQFFGPGTRLTVL.

V usage is TRBV27 and J usage is TRBJ1-6; D gene unclear. The ends were cut back, 4 bases at V and 14 bases at J, with 15 bases in the middle. Per the germline V gene, CDR1 is MNHEY and CDR2 is SMNVEV (reference sequence). The CDR3 covers 13 residues. CDR3 protein: CASSSRIGEALHF. CDR3 in DNA: TGTGCCAGCAGTTCCAGAATTGGTGAGGCCCTCCACTTT.

This chain joins TRBV7-9 and TRBJ1-4; TRBD1 aligns across 10 bases. V shed 4 bases and J 8 bases; nucleotides not matched to a gene: 19. The CDR3 is 19 amino acids. In germline, CDR1 is SEHNR, CDR2 FQNEAQ (reference sequence). In nucleotides, the CDR3 is TGTGCCAGCAGCTCCGGGGTTGACAGGGGGCCTGCTCCGGGGGAAAAACTGTTTTTT. Residues: CASSSGVDRGPAPGEKLFF. The full variable domain, with the rest looked up from reference TRBV7-9 and TRBJ1-4, is DTGVSQNPRHKITKRGQNVTFRCDPISEHNRLYWYRQTLGQGPEFLTYFQNEAQLEKSRLLSDRFSAERPKGSFSTLEIQRTEQGDSAMYLCASSSGVDRGPAPGEKLFFGSGTQLSVL.

This clone appeared once. This sequence joins TRBV28 and TRBJ1-1; unclear D gene. Germline lookup yields CDR1 MDHEN and CDR2 SYDVKM. This CDR3 is 14 amino acids long. The germline V and J ends were trimmed by 6 bases and 6 bases, with 17 bases remaining between them. The CDR3 protein is CASSLMRAGPEAFF. In nucleotides, the CDR3 is TGTGCCAGCAGCCTTATGCGGGCAGGCCCTGAAGCTTTCTTT.

This clone was seen only a few times. The chain has TRBV29-1 and TRBJ1-1; tentative D call: TRBD1 (5 bases). The V gene lost 7 bases and the J gene lost 8 bases, with 14 bases spanning the gap. CDR1 and CDR2 (germline): SQVTM, ANQGSEA. The length of the CDR3 is 11 residues. The CDR3 reads CSGRASGEAFF. The CDR3, as DNA: TGCAGCGGACGAGCCTCAGGGGAAGCTTTCTTT.

The chain carries TRBV2 and TRBJ1-1, with 9 bases fitting TRBD1. Germline V gene sequence: CDR1 SNHLY, CDR2 FYNNEI. The CDR3 runs 15 residues. Trimming removed 5 bases from V and 5 bases from J; junction bases left unmatched: 9. CDR3 bases: TGTGCCAGCAGTCCTCGTAAACAGGGGGCGACTGAAGCTTTCTTT. As protein: CASSPRKQGATEAFF.

The genes are TRBV9 and TRBJ2-1; D may match TRBD1 or TRBD2 (7 bases each). The V end was cut by 6 bases, the J end by 4 bases, with 20 bases between. The germline V gene has CDR1 SGDLS and CDR2 YYNGEE. This CDR3 contains 16 residues. This chain's CDR3 is CASNPGGGVGYNEQFF. Written as DNA, the CDR3 is TGTGCCAGCAACCCAGGGGGGGGAGTCGGATACAATGAGCAGTTCTTC. The full variable domain, rest sourced from reference TRBV9 and TRBJ2-1, is DSGVTQTPKHLITATGQRVTLRCSPRSGDLSVYWYQQSLDQGLQFLIQYYNGEERAKGNILERFSAQQFPDLHSELNLSSLELGDSALYFCASNPGGGVGYNEQFFGPGTRLTVL.

The chain joins TRBV7-9 to TRBJ2-7, with no clear D. V shed 0 bases and J shed 4 bases, with 7 bases lying between them. Germline values: CDR1 SEHNR, CDR2 FQNEAQ (reference sequence). This CDR3 has 13 residues. This CDR3 is CASSLAPRYEQYF. In nucleotides, the CDR3 is TGTGCCAGCAGCTTAGCGCCCCGGTACGAGCAGTACTTC. The whole variable domain, remainder taken from reference TRBV7-9 and TRBJ2-7, is DTGVSQNPRHKITKRGQNVTFRCDPISEHNRLYWYRQTLGQGPEFLTYFQNEAQLEKSRLLSDRFSAERPKGSFSTLEIQRTEQGDSAMYLCASSLAPRYEQYFGPGTRLTVT.

This chain links TRBV28 with TRBJ1-2; TRBD1 matches 9 bases. The V gene's germline CDR1 is MDHEN and CDR2 SYDVKM. With V trimmed by 6 bases and J by 6 bases, 8 bases remained unmatched. The CDR3 length is 14 residues. CDR3 sequence reads: CASRLQGAPDGYTF. CDR3 DNA: TGTGCCAGCAGATTACAGGGGGCTCCGGATGGCTACACCTTC.

The rearrangement links TRBV11-1 to TRBJ2-1; TRBD2 matches at 10 bases. The CDR3 has 17 amino acids. J gave up 5 bases and V 2 bases, and 9 bases lay outside the gene matches. Germline V CDR1 and CDR2: SGHAT, FQDESV (reference sequence). The CDR3 loop reads CASSLNPSGSIHNEQFF. The CDR3 DNA is TGTGCCAGCAGCTTAAACCCTAGCGGGAGTATCCACAATGAGCAGTTCTTC.

Note on this clone: The identical CDR3 is also encoded by other nucleotide sequences in the sample. This sequence joins TRBV19 and TRBJ2-7; D is unclear. From germline, CDR1 is LNHDA and CDR2 SQIVND (reference sequence). The V and J ends lost 3 bases and 2 bases respectively, with 8 bases between them. The CDR3 runs to 13 residues. DNA of the CDR3: TGTGCCAGTAGTATCGGCGTAACCTACGAGCAGTACTTC. Its protein product is CASSIGVTYEQYF. The whole variable domain, filled in from reference TRBV19 and TRBJ2-7, reads DGGITQSPKYLFRKEGQNVTLSCEQNLNHDAMYWYRQDPGQGLRLIYYSQIVNDFQKGDIAEGYSVSREKKESFPLTVTSAQKNPTAFYLCASSIGVTYEQYFGPGTRLTVT.

The chain combines TRBV10-2 with TRBJ2-1, with D maybe TRBD2 (5 bases). With 4 bases removed from V and 8 bases from J, the gap between germline ends came to 9 bases. This CDR3 is built from 12 residues. CDR1 is WSHSY and CDR2 is SAAADI in the germline V gene. The CDR3 sequence: CASSGSSDEQFF. The CDR3 region has the DNA TGCGCCAGCAGTGGGAGTAGCGATGAGCAGTTCTTC.

This chain links TRBV19 with TRBJ1-1, with 7 bases aligning to TRBD1. Trimming took 7 bases from V and 0 from J; bases not matched to a gene: 5. Germline assignment: CDR1 LNHDA and CDR2 SQIVND (reference sequence). CDR3 size: 14 residues. The CDR3 sequence: CASTLGQVNTEAFF. The CDR3 DNA is TGTGCCAGTACGCTCGGACAGGTGAACACTGAAGCTTTCTTT.

The V and J genes are TRBV21-1 and TRBJ2-1; the table gives TRBD2 as D, unverified against the DNA. TRBV21-1 is a pseudogene segment. The CDR3 spans 19 residues. CDR3 region: CASSRPTRLAGLFYNEQFF. The CDR3 DNA reads as TGTGCCAGCAGCAGACCAACCAGACTAGCGGGATTATTCTACAATGAGCAGTTCTTC.

V is TRBV19 and J is TRBJ2-1, with TRBD2 identical over 11 bases. The junction had 22 bases not matched to a gene; V was cut back by 5 bases and J by 7 bases. In germline, CDR1 is LNHDA, CDR2 SQIVND (reference sequence). This CDR3 is 20 amino acids long. The CDR3, as DNA: TGTGCCAGTAGTCCAGGACACCTCTTGGGACTAGCGGTTAGAGGGAATGAGCAGTTCTTC. Translating it yields CASSPGHLLGLAVRGNEQFF.

This clone was recorded once. The gene calls are TRBV6-5 and TRBJ2-7, with D perhaps matching TRBD1 (6 bases). This CDR3 contains 16 residues. The V end lost 4 bases, the J end lost 0 bases, and 16 bases lay between the germline ends. CDR1 MNHEY and CDR2 SVGAGI come from the germline V gene. CDR3 sequence (DNA): TGTGCCAGCAGTTTGGACAGTCAAGGGCCCTCCTACGAGCAGTACTTC. Encoded protein: CASSLDSQGPSYEQYF.